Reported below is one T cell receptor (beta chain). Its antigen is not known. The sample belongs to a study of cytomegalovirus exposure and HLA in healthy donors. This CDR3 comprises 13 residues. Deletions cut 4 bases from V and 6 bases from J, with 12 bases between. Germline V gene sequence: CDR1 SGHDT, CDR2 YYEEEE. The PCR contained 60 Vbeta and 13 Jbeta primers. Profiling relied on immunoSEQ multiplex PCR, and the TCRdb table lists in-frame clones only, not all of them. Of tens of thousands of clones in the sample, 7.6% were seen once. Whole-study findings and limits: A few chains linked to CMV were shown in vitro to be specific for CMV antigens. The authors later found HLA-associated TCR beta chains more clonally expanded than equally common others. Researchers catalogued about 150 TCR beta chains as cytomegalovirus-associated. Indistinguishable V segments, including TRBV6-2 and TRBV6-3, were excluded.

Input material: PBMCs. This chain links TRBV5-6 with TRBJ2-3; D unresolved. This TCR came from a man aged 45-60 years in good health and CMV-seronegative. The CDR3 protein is CASSQVSGDTQYF. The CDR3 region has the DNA TGTGCCAGCAGCCAAGTGTCCGGTGATACGCAGTATTTT.